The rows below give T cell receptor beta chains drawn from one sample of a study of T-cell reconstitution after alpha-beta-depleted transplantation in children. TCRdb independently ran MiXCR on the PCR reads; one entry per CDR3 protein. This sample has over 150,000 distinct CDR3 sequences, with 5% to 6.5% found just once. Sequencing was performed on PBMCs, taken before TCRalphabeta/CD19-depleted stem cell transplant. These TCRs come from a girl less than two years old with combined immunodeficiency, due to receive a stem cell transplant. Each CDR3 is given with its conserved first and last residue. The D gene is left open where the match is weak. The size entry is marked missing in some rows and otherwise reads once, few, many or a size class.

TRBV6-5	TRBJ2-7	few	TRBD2	CASSYSAGGPREQYF	TGTGCCAGCAGTTACTCGGCGGGAGGGCCTCGCGAGCAGTACTTC
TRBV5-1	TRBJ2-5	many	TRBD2	CASSLLAGDMQETQYF	TGCGCCAGCAGCTTACTAGCGGGAGATATGCAAGAGACCCAGTACTTC
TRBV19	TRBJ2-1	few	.	CASSIVRRPIYNEQFF	TGTGCCAGTAGTATAGTTCGGAGGCCGATTTACAATGAGCAGTTCTTC
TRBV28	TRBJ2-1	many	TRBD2	CASSPQGLKRYYNEQFF	TGTGCCAGCAGTCCCCAGGGACTAAAAAGATATTACAATGAGCAGTTCTTC
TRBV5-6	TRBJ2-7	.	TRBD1	CASSGGQAAYEQYF	TGTGCCAGCAGCGGGGGACAGGCGGCCTACGAGCAGTACTTC
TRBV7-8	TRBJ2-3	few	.	CASSRGLGPGTQYF	TGTGCCAGCAGCCGAGGGCTAGGACCGGGTACGCAGTATTTT
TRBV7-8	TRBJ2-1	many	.	CASSVLGGAYNEQFF	TGTGCCAGCAGCGTTCTGGGTGGGGCCTACAATGAGCAGTTCTTC
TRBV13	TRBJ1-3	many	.	CASSLDEFSGNTIYF	TGTGCCAGCAGCTTAGATGAGTTCTCTGGAAACACCATATATTTT
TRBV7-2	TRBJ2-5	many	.	CASGQETQYF	TGTGCCAGCGGTCAAGAGACCCAGTACTTC
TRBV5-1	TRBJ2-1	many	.	CASATVYNEQFF	TGCGCCAGCGCGACGGTGTACAATGAGCAGTTCTTC
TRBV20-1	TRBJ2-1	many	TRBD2	CSARKGGLAGGRYNEQFF	TGCAGTGCTAGAAAGGGGGGACTAGCGGGAGGCCGCTACAATGAGCAGTTCTTC
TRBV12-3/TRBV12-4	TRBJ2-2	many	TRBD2	CASSFVLAGEIGELFF	TGTGCCAGCAGTTTCGTCCTAGCGGGAGAGATCGGGGAGCTGTTTTTT
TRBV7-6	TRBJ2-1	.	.	CASSPGGAKNEQFF	TGTGCCAGCAGCCCTGGGGGGGCCAAAAATGAGCAGTTCTTC
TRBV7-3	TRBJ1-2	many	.	CASSSGVGYGYTF	TGTGCCAGCAGTTCCGGGGTTGGTTATGGCTACACCTTC
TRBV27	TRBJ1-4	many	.	CASSLGNSDGKLFF	TGTGCCAGCAGTTTAGGTAACTCGGATGGAAAACTGTTTTTT
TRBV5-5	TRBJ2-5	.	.	CASSSITGYQETQYF	TGTGCCAGCAGTTCCATTACGGGGTACCAAGAGACCCAGTACTTC
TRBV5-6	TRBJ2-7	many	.	CASSLRRGLYEQYF	TGTGCCAGCAGCTTGAGGAGGGGGCTCTACGAGCAGTACTTC
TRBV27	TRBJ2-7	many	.	CASSSQDYEQYF	TGTGCCAGCAGTTCACAGGACTACGAGCAGTACTTC